A selection of T cell receptor beta chains follows, all from one sample in a study of blood T cell repertoires in COVID-19. Assay: immunoSEQ multiplex PCR; the TCRdb copy retains only in-frame clones and omits some. The table has 200,000 to 250,000 clones, roughly 85% seen once. The sample comprised PBMCs or T cells enriched from blood (not recorded which). The origin of the receptors is a woman aged 40 to 50 who had been exposed to COVID-19. CDR3s include the opening cysteine and the closing phenylalanine or tryptophan. Each record gives: V gene, clone size, D gene, J gene, CDR3 DNA, CDR3 protein. A D gene is named only where the DNA matches it firmly. Expanded clones get a size class; other rows say once, few or many, or leave the size out.

V gene: TRBV19
clone size: -
D gene: -
J gene: TRBJ2-1
CDR3 DNA: TGTGCCAGTAGTTCTACTCCGTACAGAGGGGGGGGTGGTGATGAGCAGTTCTTC
CDR3 protein: CASSSTPYRGGGGDEQFF

V gene: TRBV30
clone size: few
D gene: -
J gene: TRBJ1-2
CDR3 DNA: TGTGCCTGGAAGATACGCGGGGTAGGTAGCTATGGCTACACCTTC
CDR3 protein: CAWKIRGVGSYGYTF

V gene: TRBV5-4
clone size: many
D gene: -
J gene: TRBJ1-2
CDR3 DNA: TGTGCCAGCAGCCTTCCCCGCGGGGGGCATAACTATGGCTACACCTTC
CDR3 protein: CASSLPRGGHNYGYTF

V gene: TRBV6-6
clone size: -
D gene: -
J gene: TRBJ1-1
CDR3 DNA: TGTGCCAGCATTCCCATCCTCAGGGGATCGAGGACTGAAGCTTTCTTT
CDR3 protein: CASIPILRGSRTEAFF

V gene: TRBV3-1/TRBV3-2
clone size: once
D gene: TRBD1
J gene: TRBJ1-2
CDR3 DNA: TGTGCCAGCAGCCAAGAACAGGGGAGATACTATGGCTACACCTTC
CDR3 protein: CASSQEQGRYYGYTF

V gene: TRBV3-1/TRBV3-2
clone size: -
D gene: -
J gene: TRBJ2-1
CDR3 DNA: TGTGCCAGTAGACTAGGCAACAATGAGCAGTTCTTC
CDR3 protein: CASRLGNNEQFF

V gene: TRBV5-1
clone size: -
D gene: -
J gene: TRBJ2-1
CDR3 DNA: TGCGCCAGCAAATGGGACACTAGCTCCTACAATGAGCAGTTCTTC
CDR3 protein: CASKWDTSSYNEQFF

V gene: TRBV15
clone size: -
D gene: -
J gene: TRBJ2-3
CDR3 DNA: TGTGCCACAGGCGAGGGGGGGGAGGCGGATACGCAGTATTTT
CDR3 protein: CATGEGGEADTQYF

V gene: TRBV5-5
clone size: few
D gene: TRBD1
J gene: TRBJ2-7
CDR3 DNA: TGTGCCAGCAGCCCCTGGGGGACAGCAACCTACGAGCAGTACTTC
CDR3 protein: CASSPWGTATYEQYF

V gene: TRBV7-3
clone size: -
D gene: -
J gene: TRBJ2-3
CDR3 DNA: TGTGCCAGCAGTTCCTCTCGGGACTCGACGCAGTATTTT
CDR3 protein: CASSSSRDSTQYF

V gene: TRBV12-3/TRBV12-4
clone size: -
D gene: -
J gene: TRBJ1-1
CDR3 DNA: TGTGCCAGCAGTTTGATGGAGACTGAAGCTTTCTTT
CDR3 protein: CASSLMETEAFF